These T cell receptor beta chains were read from a single sample in a study of CD8+ T cells in alopecia areata. Only in-frame clones appear in the TCRdb table, and some are missing; sequencing was by immunoSEQ multiplex PCR. The table has 150,000 to 200,000 clones, about three fifths seen once. The sequenced sample consisted of CD4+ T cells sorted from blood. Receptors were obtained from a human donor in good health. The CDR3 runs from the conserved cysteine through the conserved F or W. Fields, in order: clone size, CDR3 length, D gene, V gene, J gene, CDR3 protein, CDR3 DNA. D genes are given only for firm matches. Clone size, where shown, is once, few, many, or a class for clones that have expanded.

>-|14|TRBD2|TRBV5-1|TRBJ2-3
CASSRREGQDTQYF
TGCGCCAGCAGCCGGCGGGAGGGCCAGGATACGCAGTATTTT
>once|14|-|TRBV7-9|TRBJ2-3
CASSFLDSTDTQYF
TGTGCCAGCAGCTTTCTCGATAGCACAGATACGCAGTATTTT
>-|16|TRBD1|TRBV25-1|TRBJ2-6
CASSPTGGSGANVLTF
TGTGCCAGCAGTCCGACAGGGGGCTCTGGGGCCAACGTCCTGACTTTC
>-|11|-|TRBV29-1|TRBJ1-2
CSVSGNYGYTF
TGCAGCGTTTCGGGGAACTATGGCTACACCTTC
>-|12|TRBD1|TRBV29-1|TRBJ2-5
CSVWTGGKTQYF
TGCAGCGTGTGGACAGGGGGCAAGACCCAGTACTTC
>-|12|-|TRBV7-3|TRBJ2-3
CASSLTQGPMYF
TGTGCCAGCAGCTTAACGCAGGGTCCTATGTATTTT
>-|13|-|TRBV14|TRBJ2-5
CASSQLSQETQYF
TGTGCCAGCAGCCAACTGTCCCAAGAGACCCAGTACTTC
>-|15|TRBD1|TRBV14|TRBJ2-2
CASSHLRQGTGELFF
TGTGCCAGCAGCCACCTCAGACAGGGTACCGGGGAGCTGTTTTTT
>-|15|-|TRBV2|TRBJ2-1
CASSSPTPTNNEQFF
TGTGCCAGCAGTTCCCCGACCCCGACTAACAATGAGCAGTTCTTC
>-|14|TRBD2|TRBV27|TRBJ2-3
CASRPSGYTDTQYF
TGTGCCAGCAGGCCTAGCGGTTACACAGATACGCAGTATTTT
>many|14|-|TRBV28|TRBJ2-1
CASSRTGTFNEQFF
TGTGCCAGCAGCAGAACCGGGACTTTTAATGAGCAGTTCTTC
>-|14|-|TRBV29-1|TRBJ2-7
CSVAPQGGSYEQYF
TGCAGCGTTGCCCCCCAGGGTGGGTCCTACGAGCAGTACTTC
>-|15|-|TRBV30|TRBJ2-7
CAWSPPTALSYEQYF
TGTGCCTGGAGTCCTCCGACAGCCCTCTCCTACGAGCAGTACTTC
>-|12|-|TRBV10-2|TRBJ2-7
CASTGVSYEQYF
TGCGCCAGCACAGGGGTGTCCTACGAGCAGTACTTC
>-|16|TRBD2|TRBV11-2|TRBJ2-7
CASSWTMTSGSYEQYF
TGTGCCAGCAGCTGGACCATGACTAGCGGGAGCTACGAGCAGTACTTC
>-|14|-|TRBV6-6|TRBJ1-2
CASSYSPGGNGYTF
TGTGCCAGCAGTTACTCACCGGGAGGTAATGGCTACACCTTC
>-|14|TRBD2|TRBV6-5|TRBJ2-5
CASSPLAGVGTQYF
TGTGCCAGCAGCCCCTTGGCGGGAGTGGGGACCCAGTACTTC
>-|13|-|TRBV7-9|TRBJ2-7
CASSLRAEYEQYF
TGTGCCAGCAGCCTGCGGGCTGAATACGAGCAGTACTTC
>-|16|TRBD2|TRBV30|TRBJ2-3
CAWSVGSGSGTDTQYF
TGTGCCTGGAGTGTAGGTAGCGGGAGTGGAACAGATACGCAGTATTTT
>-|16|-|TRBV19|TRBJ2-3
CASSIPSGVGPDTQYF
TGTGCCAGTAGTATCCCCTCGGGGGTGGGCCCAGATACGCAGTATTTT
>once|16|-|TRBV7-2|TRBJ1-4
CASSSDHTGPREKLFF
TGTGCCAGCAGCTCAGACCATACAGGGCCTCGTGAAAAACTGTTTTTT
>-|19|TRBD2|TRBV30|TRBJ2-1
CAWRAPTGLAGGTHNEQFF
TGTGCCTGGAGAGCCCCCACCGGGCTAGCGGGAGGTACCCACAATGAGCAGTTCTTC
>-|13|-|TRBV30|TRBJ2-3
CAWSGGSTDTQYF
TGTGCCTGGAGCGGCGGGAGCACAGATACGCAGTATTTT
>-|14|-|TRBV7-2|TRBJ2-5
CASSLRSEMKTQYF
TGTGCCAGCAGCTTACGGTCGGAGATGAAGACCCAGTACTTC
>-|16|TRBD1|TRBV29-1|TRBJ2-1
CSVPPTGGAWYNEQFF
TGCAGCGTTCCTCCGACAGGGGGGGCTTGGTACAATGAGCAGTTCTTC
>-|14|-|TRBV2|TRBJ2-2
CASSETGVTGELFF
TGTGCCAGCAGTGAAACGGGGGTAACCGGGGAGCTGTTTTTT
>-|13|TRBD2|TRBV2|TRBJ2-1
CASQREIYNEQFF
TGTGCCAGCCAGCGGGAAATCTACAATGAGCAGTTCTTC
>-|14|-|TRBV7-9|TRBJ1-1
CASSFLHLNTEAFF
TGTGCCAGCAGCTTTTTACACCTTAACACTGAAGCTTTCTTT
>few|15|-|TRBV28|TRBJ2-1
CASSSRPPPYNEQFF
TGTGCCAGCAGTTCCCGCCCTCCTCCCTACAATGAGCAGTTCTTC
>-|13|-|TRBV30|TRBJ1-4
CAWSLSANEKLFF
TGTGCCTGGAGTTTGTCAGCGAATGAAAAACTGTTTTTT
>-|13|TRBD1|TRBV25-1|TRBJ1-1
CASRFEGAREAFF
TGTGCCAGCAGATTTGAGGGGGCAAGAGAAGCTTTCTTT
>few|14|-|TRBV5-4|TRBJ2-5
CASSTGDLPKGQYF
TGTGCCAGCAGCACTGGGGACCTACCGAAGGGCCAGTACTTC
>-|14|-|TRBV28|TRBJ2-6
CASTTGSGANVLTF
TGTGCCAGCACCACAGGCTCTGGGGCCAACGTCCTGACTTTC
>-|14|-|TRBV27|TRBJ1-5
CASSLRVGNQPQHF
TGTGCCAGCAGTTTAAGGGTCGGCAATCAGCCCCAGCATTTT
>-|15|TRBD2|TRBV5-5|TRBJ2-3
CASSLDLAATDTQYF
TGTGCCAGCAGCTTGGATCTAGCGGCCACAGATACGCAGTATTTT
>once|14|TRBD1|TRBV2|TRBJ1-5
CASSMGQGNQPQHF
TGTGCCAGCAGCATGGGACAGGGAAATCAGCCCCAGCATTTT
>-|14|-|TRBV15|TRBJ2-5
CATSRDRAGETQYF
TGTGCCACCAGCAGAGATCGGGCCGGAGAGACCCAGTACTTC
>-|17|TRBD2|TRBV15|TRBJ2-6
CATSREAGGTGANVLTF
TGTGCCACCAGCAGAGAGGCGGGAGGGACTGGGGCCAACGTCCTGACTTTC
>few|14|-|TRBV7-9|TRBJ2-7
CASSSDRPSYEQYF
TGTGCCAGCAGCTCGGACAGACCTTCTTACGAGCAGTACTTC
>-|15|-|TRBV25-1|TRBJ2-7
CASSESFDTTYEQYF
TGTGCCAGCAGTGAATCGTTCGACACTACCTACGAGCAGTACTTC
>-|13|-|TRBV2|TRBJ1-1
CASRKDRNTEAFF
TGTGCCAGCAGGAAGGACAGAAACACTGAAGCTTTCTTT
>-|15|-|TRBV25-1|TRBJ2-3
CASSDRNPNTDTQYF
TGTGCCAGCAGTGACAGGAATCCGAACACAGATACGCAGTATTTT
>-|12|-|TRBV2|TRBJ2-3
CASQSASDTQYF
TGTGCCAGCCAGTCAGCATCTGATACGCAGTATTTT
>many|15|TRBD2|TRBV5-6|TRBJ2-1
CASSPLAGGVNEQFF
TGTGCCAGCAGCCCTCTAGCGGGAGGGGTCAATGAGCAGTTCTTC